This T cell receptor beta chain was identified during a study of T-cell reconstitution after alpha-beta-depleted transplantation in children. Trimming removed 4 bases from V and 2 bases from J; junction bases left unmatched: 6. Germline V gene data show CDR1 as MGHRA and CDR2 as YSYEKL. The CDR3 spans 15 residues. During its preparation, the TCRbeta library received unique molecular identifiers. Each CDR3 protein is one row after TCRdb ran MiXCR on the PCR reads. The sample has 250,000 to 300,000 distinct CDR3 sequences, about a tenth seen once. The study, taken as a whole, reports: Expanded graft clones numbering several hundred reportedly gave rise to alpha-beta T cells about two months after transplant.

This clonotype showed up many times. Its antigen remains unidentified. The genes are TRBV4-1 and TRBJ2-7; 9 nucleotides align to TRBD1. The sequencing here drew on PBMCs, taken before TCRalphabeta/CD19-depleted stem cell transplant. This receptor was identified in a boy under three years old with acute myeloid leukemia, due to receive a stem cell transplant. CDR3 amino acids: CASSRGQGDTYEQYF. As DNA, the CDR3 is TGCGCCAGCAGCCGGGGACAGGGAGATACCTACGAGCAGTACTTC.